This entry concerns a single T cell receptor (beta chain). No antigen is known for it. The data are from a study of cytomegalovirus exposure and HLA in healthy donors. The CDR3 runs to 20 residues. CDR1 and CDR2 from the germline V gene are SGHRS and YFSETQ. Trimming stripped 4 bases from V and 2 bases from J, with 31 bases between. Overall study results and limits: Cytomegalovirus association was assigned to about 180 TCR beta chains. HLA alleles showed associations with about 15,000 TCR beta sequences in a later analysis, at a 0.05 false discovery rate. Available immune exposure information covered CMV serostatus only. According to reports, the classifier identified cytomegalovirus status with high specificity and sensitivity.

PCR was performed using 60 Vbeta and 13 Jbeta primers. TCRdb's copy holds only in-frame clones and misses some; the assay was immunoSEQ multiplex PCR. The data show about 170,000 clones, with around 73% seen just once and roughly 5.4% held by the top ten. The chain recombines TRBV5-1 with TRBJ2-7, with a possible D match to TRBD1 (6 bases). Sequencing was done on a sample of PBMCs. The TCR originated in a woman between 18 and 30 years old in good health and CMV-seropositive. In nucleotides, the CDR3 is TGCGCCAGCAGCCCACACAGGGTACTAGGGATTGACACCTTAACCTACGAGCAGTACTTC. Protein product: CASSPHRVLGIDTLTYEQYF.